The rows below give T cell receptor beta chains drawn from one sample of a study of shared clonotypes between healthy human individuals. Clones were read by immunoSEQ multiplex PCR, and TCRdb kept only the in-frame ones, dropping some. This sample has approximately 500,000 clones, with 81% found just once. Specimen: PBMCs. Receptor source: a woman aged 40 to 50 in good health. Some clones in this sample may be carry-over from other donors' samples. CDR3s include the opening cysteine and the closing phenylalanine or tryptophan. Fields, in order: clone size, V gene, J gene, D gene, CDR3 DNA, CDR3 protein. D genes are given only for firm matches. Some rows have no size entry. The others give once, few or many, or a class for an expanded clone.

once	TRBV7-8	TRBJ1-1	NA	TGTGCCAGCAGCTTAGCAGGGAGCGCTGTTCTATTCTTT	CASSLAGSAVLFF
NA	TRBV11-2	TRBJ2-7	TRBD1	TGTGCCAGCAGCCTCTACCGGGACAGCTACGAGCAGTACTTC	CASSLYRDSYEQYF
NA	TRBV30	TRBJ1-1	NA	TGTGCCTGGAGTCGGCAGCCGAACACTGAAGCTTTCTTT	CAWSRQPNTEAFF
NA	TRBV28	TRBJ2-7	TRBD2	TGTGCCAGCAGTTTAGGGACTAGCGGAACTCGCGAGCAGTACTTC	CASSLGTSGTREQYF
NA	TRBV2	TRBJ2-3	TRBD2	TGTGCCAGCAGTGGCGGGAGGGGGAGCACAGATACGCAGTATTTT	CASSGGRGSTDTQYF
NA	TRBV5-1	TRBJ1-3	NA	TGCGCCAGCAGCTTACAGGCTGGCTCTGGAAACACCATATATTTT	CASSLQAGSGNTIYF
few	TRBV7-9	TRBJ2-3	NA	TGTGCCAGCAGCTCCCACCTGAAGCTGGATACGCAGTATTTT	CASSSHLKLDTQYF
NA	TRBV19	TRBJ2-3	NA	TGTGCCAGTAGTAGGACTACCACAGATACGCAGTATTTT	CASSRTTTDTQYF
NA	TRBV19	TRBJ1-4	NA	TGTGCCAGTAGCCAACGAAGGGAAGGAAAACTGTTTTTT	CASSQRREGKLFF
NA	TRBV11-1	TRBJ2-2	NA	TGTGCCAGCAGCGACACTACCGGCGGGCTGGGCGGGGAGCTGTTTTTT	CASSDTTGGLGGELFF
NA	TRBV9	TRBJ2-5	NA	TGTGCCAGCAGCGGCCTCCCACAAGAGACCCAGTACTTC	CASSGLPQETQYF
NA	TRBV30	TRBJ2-7	NA	TGTGCCTGGAGCCAACTCGGCAGCCCTACCTACGAGCAGTACTTC	CAWSQLGSPTYEQYF
NA	TRBV27	TRBJ2-2	TRBD2	TGTGCCAGCAGTCTCCCGGGACTAGCAGCGAACACCGGGGAGCTGTTTTTT	CASSLPGLAANTGELFF
NA	TRBV5-1	TRBJ2-5	TRBD2	TGCGCCAGCAGCTTGGCCGGGACTAGCGGTCAAGAGACCCAGTACTTC	CASSLAGTSGQETQYF
once	TRBV27	TRBJ2-3	TRBD1	TGTGCCAGCAGGGGGACAGCTGATACGCAGTATTTT	CASRGTADTQYF
NA	TRBV28	TRBJ1-1	NA	TGTGCCAGCAGTTTCCGTGTTCTCCCGGCGGCTTTCTTT	CASSFRVLPAAFF
NA	TRBV19	TRBJ2-7	NA	TGTGCCAGTAGTATAGATCCCGGCTACGAGCAGTACTTC	CASSIDPGYEQYF
NA	TRBV7-2	TRBJ2-3	TRBD1	TGTGCCAGCAGCTTAACGGGACAGGGGGGAGATACGCAGTATTTT	CASSLTGQGGDTQYF
NA	TRBV6-5	TRBJ1-4	NA	TGTGCCAGCAGTTCAGGGAGAACTAATGAAAAACTGTTTTTT	CASSSGRTNEKLFF
NA	TRBV19	TRBJ1-4	TRBD1	TGTGCCAGTAGTCCTGGACAGGGGGCGCCGATAGAAAAACTGTTTTTT	CASSPGQGAPIEKLFF
NA	TRBV27	TRBJ2-1	TRBD2	TGTGCCAGCAAACGGCTAGCGGCCTCCCCGGATGAGCAGTTCTTC	CASKRLAASPDEQFF
NA	TRBV27	TRBJ2-2	TRBD1	TGTGCCAGCAGCCCCAGGGGGCCCGACGGCACCGGGGAGCTGTTTTTT	CASSPRGPDGTGELFF
NA	TRBV5-1	TRBJ2-1	TRBD2	TGCGCCAGCAGCTTGACTAGCGGGAGAGGATACAATGAGCAGTTCTTC	CASSLTSGRGYNEQFF
NA	TRBV11-1	TRBJ2-7	TRBD2	TGTGCCAGCAGCCCGGGACTAGCGGGAGGGGCCCCCTACGAGCAGTACTTC	CASSPGLAGGAPYEQYF
once	TRBV5-8	TRBJ2-5	NA	TGTGCCAGCAGCTACGACAGGATCAAAGAGGTCCAGTACTTC	CASSYDRIKEVQYF
NA	TRBV6-5	TRBJ2-7	TRBD2	TGTGCCAGCGGGCCCAGCGGGAGGGTAGACTACGAGCAGTACTTC	CASGPSGRVDYEQYF
NA	TRBV27	TRBJ2-5	TRBD1	TGTGCCAGCAGATCGACAGGGGGGCAAGAGACCCAGTACTTC	CASRSTGGQETQYF
NA	TRBV5-4	TRBJ2-1	NA	TGTGCCAGCAGCTTGGCCCTTAGCTCCTACAATGAGCAGTTCTTC	CASSLALSSYNEQFF
NA	TRBV10-3	TRBJ2-5	TRBD1	TGTGCCATCAGTGGGGGAACAGGGGGCGCCGAGGAGACCCAGTACTTC	CAISGGTGGAEETQYF
NA	TRBV2	TRBJ2-5	TRBD1	TGTGCCAGCACCCCAGGGGGCAGGGAGACCCAGTACTTC	CASTPGGRETQYF
NA	TRBV11-2	TRBJ2-2	TRBD2	TGTGCCAGCAGTAGGCGGGAGACGGTAACCGGGGAGCTGTTTTTT	CASSRRETVTGELFF
few	TRBV5-6	TRBJ2-7	NA	TGTGCCAGCAGCTGGACCCGGGAAAACTCCTACGAGCAGTACTTC	CASSWTRENSYEQYF
NA	TRBV5-1	TRBJ2-7	TRBD2	TGCGCCAGCAGCGGGGGGAGCGGGACTAGCGGGATCTACGAGCAGTACTTC	CASSGGSGTSGIYEQYF
NA	TRBV29-1	TRBJ1-1	NA	TGCAGCGTTGAGGGACGGTGGGAAGCTTTCTTT	CSVEGRWEAFF
NA	TRBV28	TRBJ2-7	NA	TGTGCCAGCAGCCCCTACGGAGACTCCTCGTACGAGCAGTACTTC	CASSPYGDSSYEQYF
NA	TRBV7-2	TRBJ1-5	TRBD1	TGTGCCAGCAGCGTACAGGGGCAGCCCCAGCATTTT	CASSVQGQPQHF
few	TRBV27	TRBJ1-2	NA	TGTGCCAGCAGTCCCCTGTGGGAGGGCCCTCTTGTCGGCTACACCTTC	CASSPLWEGPLVGYTF
once	TRBV6-4	TRBJ2-2	NA	TGTGCCAGTCCCGACCTCCAGGGATACCCCGGGGAGCTGTTTTTT	CASPDLQGYPGELFF
NA	TRBV2	TRBJ1-5	NA	TGTGCCAGCAGTGATTTCCGGGACAATCAGCCCCAGCATTTT	CASSDFRDNQPQHF
NA	TRBV19	TRBJ1-1	TRBD1	TGTGCCAGTAGTCTCTGGACAGGGGATGGGAACACTGAAGCTTTCTTT	CASSLWTGDGNTEAFF
NA	TRBV2	TRBJ2-3	TRBD2	TGTGCCAGCAGTTATAGCGGGAGTGATACGCAGTATTTT	CASSYSGSDTQYF
NA	TRBV28	TRBJ2-7	NA	TGTGCCAGCAGTTTGAGGTCAGGGGTATGGGAGCAGTACTTC	CASSLRSGVWEQYF
NA	TRBV28	TRBJ2-7	NA	TGTGCCAGCAGTTTACCTCAACAGGACTACGAGCAGTACTTC	CASSLPQQDYEQYF
NA	TRBV5-1	TRBJ1-5	NA	TGCGCCAGCAGCCTCGGGGGGTTTGAACAGCCCCAGCATTTT	CASSLGGFEQPQHF
NA	TRBV6-5	TRBJ2-3	NA	TGTGCCAGCAGTCGGGGCTTAAGCACAGATACGCAGTATTTT	CASSRGLSTDTQYF
NA	TRBV28	TRBJ2-7	TRBD2	TGTGCCAGCAGTACCTTCCTGAGGACTAGCGGGAGTACCTACGAGCAGTACTTC	CASSTFLRTSGSTYEQYF
NA	TRBV7-2	TRBJ2-7	TRBD2	TGTGCCAGCAGCTTAGTCCTAGCGGGAGGGCCGCGGGAGCAGTACTTC	CASSLVLAGGPREQYF
once	TRBV27	TRBJ2-7	TRBD2	TGTGCCAGCACAGTAAGGGCGGGGGGAGCCTACGAGCAGTACTTC	CASTVRAGGAYEQYF
NA	TRBV7-2	TRBJ2-1	NA	TGTGCCAGCAGCTTAGCGCCCCGGGGCCCGGAGCAGTTCTTC	CASSLAPRGPEQFF
NA	TRBV6-1	TRBJ1-1	NA	TGTGCCAGCCTAAGCTTTGGGACCAAGAACACTGAAGCTTTCTTT	CASLSFGTKNTEAFF
NA	TRBV28	TRBJ1-1	NA	TGTGCCAGCAGTTTCCAGGGATTTGGTGACACTGAAGCTTTCTTT	CASSFQGFGDTEAFF
once	TRBV18	TRBJ2-3	TRBD1	TGTGCCAGCTCACCAGGGACAGCTAGCACAGATACGCAGTATTTT	CASSPGTASTDTQYF